This TCR beta chain was retrieved from a study of T cells in localized non-small cell lung cancer. Study-wide points: A median around 55 of the top 100 tumor clones appeared in adjacent lung.

Repertoires were generated with immunoSEQ multiplex PCR, while TCRdb's copy carries only in-frame clones and drops some. The sample contains under 60,000 clones, 86% of which appear only once. Notes on this clone: The antigen is undetermined.

The CDR3 extends over 16 amino acids. Looked up from germline, CDR1 is MNHNS and CDR2 is SASEGT. Trimming removed 1 base from V and 3 bases from J; junction bases left unmatched: 8. This TCR was recovered from a male donor at least 60 years old with stage III squamous cell lung carcinoma. V and J are TRBV6-1 and TRBJ2-7; 8 bases map to TRBD1. The sequencing used peripheral blood, collected before any cancer treatment. CDR3 sequence reads: CASSEGLGTGYYEQYF. CDR3 sequence (DNA): TGTGCCAGCAGTGAAGGGTTAGGGACAGGATACTACGAGCAGTACTTC.